This T cell receptor beta chain emerged from a study of T cell repertoires in cytomegalovirus infection. Overall study: Matching HLA type, along with CMV infection, was indicated by public TCR beta signatures. Overall study results and limits: HLA-C-restricted CMV clonotypes gave the most frequent clonotype in two of eight donors. CMV carriers with the relevant HLA were identified by cumulative public TCR beta family frequency.

MiXCR, run by TCRdb on the reads, gives a single entry per CDR3 protein. The data show over 100,000 distinct CDR3 sequences, with about 9.4% seen just once and approximately 30% held by the top ten. Details on this clonotype: Its specificity is unknown.

This CDR3 region has 11 residues. V lost 10 bases and J 7 bases, leaving 10 bases between the germline ends. Germline CDR1 is MNHEY and CDR2 is SVGEGT. The sequence was obtained from a human donor in good health (CMV status not recorded). Some clones in this sample may be carry-over from other donors' samples. The chain has TRBV6-2 or TRBV6-3 and TRBJ2-2; D is uncertain. Sample: PBMCs, sequenced either directly or after in vitro stimulation (not recorded which). The CDR3 sequence: CATKEVGELFF. CDR3 coding DNA: TGTGCCACCAAAGAGGTCGGGGAGCTGTTTTTT.